The present entry profiles one TCR beta chain with its context. Its matching antigen is unknown. Some clones are missing from TCRdb's copy, which holds only in-frame ones; the method was immunoSEQ multiplex PCR. This table has 730,000 or so clones, roughly 78% appearing once. The entry originates in a study of shared clonotypes between healthy human individuals. Overall study findings and caveats: There were few donors, and this limited the genetic and exposure-history diversity represented. The study sampled only blood, and tissue repertoires likely differ. An anticipated effect of sequencing depth on clonotype sharing among donors was recognized.

Donors comprised healthy HIV-negative adults lacking recent acute infections or vaccinations. Sequencing used memory CD4+ T cells sorted from blood. As to subset: CD45RA-negative fraction. The TCR comes from a woman in her 30s in good health.

CDR3 nucleotides: TGCGCCAGCAGCTCAGGACTAGCTCCTGGTAATGAGCAGTTCTTC. This gives the protein CASSSGLAPGNEQFF. The chain uses TRBV5-1 and TRBJ2-1; 8 nucleotides line up with TRBD2. The V gene end was trimmed by 3 bases and the J gene end by 7 bases; junction bases not matched to a gene: 9. The germline V gene has CDR1 SGHRS and CDR2 YFSETQ. The CDR3 covers 15 residues.